Presented here are 7 T cell receptor beta chains from one specimen sequenced in a study of T cell responses to AZD1222 COVID-19 vaccine. Clones were read by immunoSEQ multiplex PCR, and TCRdb kept only the in-frame ones, dropping some. This sample has about 120,000 clones; roughly 90% occur once, and the top ten carry roughly 4.5%. This sample comprised peripheral blood, obtained on day 0 of AZD1222 vaccination. Receptors originate from an adult in good health.

This clone was recorded once. The V and J genes are TRBV13 and TRBJ1-1, with unresolved D. V shed 2 bases and J shed 10 bases, with 17 bases lying between them. Germline CDR1 and CDR2: PRHDT and FYEKMQ (reference sequence). The CDR3 covers 14 residues. CDR3 coding DNA: TGTGCCAGCAGCTTACTCGTTGGGTCTCCCGGAGCTTTCTTT. Amino acid sequence: CASSLLVGSPGAFF.

This sequence joins TRBV4-3 and TRBJ1-5, with D possibly being TRBD1 (6 bases). Trimming removed 0 bases from V and 5 bases from J, with 11 bases in between. CDR3 length: 15 residues. The germline CDR1 and CDR2 sequences are LGHNA and YSLEER. In nucleotides, the CDR3 is TGCGCCAGCAGCCAAGAACTCAGGGGAGATCAGCCCCAGCATTTT. It specifies CASSQELRGDQPQHF.

V usage is TRBV7-8 and J usage is TRBJ2-7; the D is unclear. The CDR3 totals 14 residues. Trimming removed 1 base at V and 3 bases at J, with 10 bases between. Germline V gene data show CDR1 as SGHVS and CDR2 as FQNEAQ. As DNA, the CDR3 is TGTGCCAGCAGCTTAGGGGTACAGATCTACGAGCAGTACTTC. It codes for CASSLGVQIYEQYF. The full variable domain, its missing parts supplied by reference TRBV7-8 and TRBJ2-7, is GAGVSQSPRYKVAKRGQDVALRCDPISGHVSLFWYQQALGQGPEFLTYFQNEAQLDKSGLPSDRFFAERPEGSVSTLKIQRTQQEDSAVYLCASSLGVQIYEQYFGPGTRLTVT.

The chain carries TRBV28 and TRBJ1-1; 7 positions agree with TRBD1. This CDR3 comprises 15 residues. In germline, CDR1 is MDHEN, CDR2 SYDVKM. The V and J ends lost 8 bases and 3 bases, in that order; junction bases with no gene match: 12. In nucleotides, the CDR3 is TGTGCCAGCCCCCGGGCGGGACAGTTGGACACTGAAGCTTTCTTT. This translates into CASPRAGQLDTEAFF.

This clone was picked up one time. The CDR3 protein is CASSPAAGSDYGYTF. For the CDR3, the DNA is TGTGCCAGCAGCCCAGCGGCAGGTTCTGACTATGGCTACACCTTC. The chain is built from TRBV11-2 and TRBJ1-2; D ambiguous. V shed 5 bases and J shed 3 bases, with 16 bases lying between them. Germline CDR1 is SGHAT and CDR2 is FQNNGV. The CDR3 length is 15 residues.

This clone was counted between two and nine times. The CDR3 region is CSVNPFTDTQYF. Written as DNA, the CDR3 is TGCAGCGTTAATCCCTTTACAGATACGCAGTATTTT. This chain links TRBV29-1 with TRBJ2-3; no clear D. Germline CDR1 and CDR2: SQVTM and ANQGSEA. Trimming left V 5 bases short and J 3 bases short, with 9 bases between. The CDR3 contains 12 residues.

Regarding this clone: One junction end disagrees with the germline gene, perhaps due to a read error. The V and J genes are TRBV7-7 and TRBJ2-3; 7 nucleotides line up with TRBD1. Germline V gives CDR1 SSHAT, CDR2 FNYEAQ (reference sequence). The CDR3 extends over 16 amino acids. The CDR3 nucleotides read TGTGCTAGCAGCTTAGGGACAGATGTGGACACAGATACGCAGTATTTT. Translation: CASSLGTDVDTDTQYF.